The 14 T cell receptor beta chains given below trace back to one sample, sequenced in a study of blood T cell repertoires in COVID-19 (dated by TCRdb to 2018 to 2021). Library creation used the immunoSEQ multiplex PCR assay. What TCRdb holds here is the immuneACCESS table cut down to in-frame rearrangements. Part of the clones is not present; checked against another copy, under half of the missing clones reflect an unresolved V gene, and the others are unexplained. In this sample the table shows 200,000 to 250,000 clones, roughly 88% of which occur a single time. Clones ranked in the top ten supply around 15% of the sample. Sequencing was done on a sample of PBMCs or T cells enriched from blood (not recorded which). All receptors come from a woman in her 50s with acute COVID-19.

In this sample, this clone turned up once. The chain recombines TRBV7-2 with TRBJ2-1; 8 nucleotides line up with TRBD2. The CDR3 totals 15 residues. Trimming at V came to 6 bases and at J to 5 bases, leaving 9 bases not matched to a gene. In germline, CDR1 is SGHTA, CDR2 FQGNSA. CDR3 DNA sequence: TGTGCCAGCAGAAAACCGGGACTAGAAAACAATGAGCAGTTCTTC. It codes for CASRKPGLENNEQFF.

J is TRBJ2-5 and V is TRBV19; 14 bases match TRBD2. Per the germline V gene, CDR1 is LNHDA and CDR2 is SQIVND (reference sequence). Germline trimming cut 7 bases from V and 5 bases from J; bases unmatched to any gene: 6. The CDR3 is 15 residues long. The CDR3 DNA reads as TGTGCCAGTACCAGGACTAGCGGGAGGCGGGAGACCCAGTACTTC. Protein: CASTRTSGRRETQYF. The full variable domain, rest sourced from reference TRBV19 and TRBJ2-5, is DGGITQSPKYLFRKEGQNVTLSCEQNLNHDAMYWYRQDPGQGLRLIYYSQIVNDFQKGDIAEGYSVSREKKESFPLTVTSAQKNPTAFYLCASTRTSGRRETQYFGPGTRLLVL.

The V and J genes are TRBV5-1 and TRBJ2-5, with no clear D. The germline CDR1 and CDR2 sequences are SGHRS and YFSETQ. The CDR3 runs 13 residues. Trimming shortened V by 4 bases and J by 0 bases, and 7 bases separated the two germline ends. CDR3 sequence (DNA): TGCGCCAGCAGCAACGGGTACCAAGAGACCCAGTACTTC. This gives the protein CASSNGYQETQYF.

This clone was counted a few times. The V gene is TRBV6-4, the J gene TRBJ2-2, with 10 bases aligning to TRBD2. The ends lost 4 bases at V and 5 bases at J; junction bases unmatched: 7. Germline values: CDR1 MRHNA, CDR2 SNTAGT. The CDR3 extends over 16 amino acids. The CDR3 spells CASSVLPLAGTGELFF. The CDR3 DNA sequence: TGTGCCAGCAGTGTATTGCCACTAGCGGGAACCGGGGAGCTGTTTTTT.

The CDR3 spells CASRKDSQGGYGYTF. CDR3 nucleotide sequence: TGTGCCAGCAGGAAGGACAGCCAAGGCGGCTATGGCTACACCTTC. The chain carries TRBV2 and TRBJ1-2, with a tentative D call TRBD1 (6 bases). The germline V gene has CDR1 SNHLY and CDR2 FYNNEI. This CDR3 is built from 15 residues. V was cut by 6 bases and J by 4 bases, with 18 bases left in between. Full variable domain (missing parts from reference TRBV2 and TRBJ1-2): EPEVTQTPSHQVTQMGQEVILRCVPISNHLYFYWYRQILGQKVEFLVSFYNNEISEKSEIFDDQFSVERPDGSNFTLKIRSTKLEDSAMYFCASRKDSQGGYGYTFGSGTRLTVV.

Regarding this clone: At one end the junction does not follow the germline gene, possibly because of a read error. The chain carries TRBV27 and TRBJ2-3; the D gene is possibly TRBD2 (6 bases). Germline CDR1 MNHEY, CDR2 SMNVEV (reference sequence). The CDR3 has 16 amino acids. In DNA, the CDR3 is TGTGCCAGCAGTCCTCCCGGGGAGGTAGTAAAACAGATACTCGATTTT. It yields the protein CASSPPGEVVKQILDF.

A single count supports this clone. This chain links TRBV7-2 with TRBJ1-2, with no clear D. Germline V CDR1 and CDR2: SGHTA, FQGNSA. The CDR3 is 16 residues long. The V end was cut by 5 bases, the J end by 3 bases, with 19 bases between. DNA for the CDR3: TGTGCCAGCAGCCCAAGTAGTGTGTCCGTGGACTATGGCTACACCTTC. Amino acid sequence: CASSPSSVSVDYGYTF.

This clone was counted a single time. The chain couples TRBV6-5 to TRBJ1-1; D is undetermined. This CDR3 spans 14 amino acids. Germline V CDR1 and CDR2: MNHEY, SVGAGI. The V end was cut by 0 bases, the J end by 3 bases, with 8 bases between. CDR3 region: CASSYSIGDTEAFF. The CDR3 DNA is TGTGCCAGCAGTTACTCGATCGGGGACACTGAAGCTTTCTTT.

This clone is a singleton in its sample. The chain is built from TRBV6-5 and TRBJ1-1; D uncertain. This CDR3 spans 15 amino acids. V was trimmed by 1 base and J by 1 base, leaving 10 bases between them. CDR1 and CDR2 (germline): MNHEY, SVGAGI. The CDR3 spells CASSYYTGRNTEAFF. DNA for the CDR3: TGTGCCAGCAGTTACTATACCGGGAGGAACACTGAAGCTTTCTTT.

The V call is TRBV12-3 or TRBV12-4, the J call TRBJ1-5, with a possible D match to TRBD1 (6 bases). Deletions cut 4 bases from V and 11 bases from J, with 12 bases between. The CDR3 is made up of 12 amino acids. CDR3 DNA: TGTGCCAGCAGTTCACAGGGAGTAACCCAGCATTTT. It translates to CASSSQGVTQHF.

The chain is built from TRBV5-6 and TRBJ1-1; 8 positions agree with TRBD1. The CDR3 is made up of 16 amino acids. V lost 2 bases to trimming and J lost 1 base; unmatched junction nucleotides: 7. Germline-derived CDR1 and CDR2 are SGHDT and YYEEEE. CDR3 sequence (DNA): TGTGCCAGCAGCTTTCCCCAGGGGGCGCGGAACACTGAAGCTTTCTTT. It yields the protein CASSFPQGARNTEAFF.

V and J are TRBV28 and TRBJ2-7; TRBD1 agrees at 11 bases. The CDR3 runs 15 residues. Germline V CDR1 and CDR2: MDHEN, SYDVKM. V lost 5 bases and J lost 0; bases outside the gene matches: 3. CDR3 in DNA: TGTGCCAGCAGTACCGGGACAGGGGGCTCCTACGAGCAGTACTTC. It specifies CASSTGTGGSYEQYF.

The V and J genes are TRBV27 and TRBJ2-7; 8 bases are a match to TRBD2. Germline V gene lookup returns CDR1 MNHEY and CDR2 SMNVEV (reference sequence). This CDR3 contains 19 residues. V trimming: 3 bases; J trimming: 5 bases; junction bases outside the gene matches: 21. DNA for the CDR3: TGTGCCAGCAGTTTCCCCTTCCTCTTCGCGGGAGGTCTTAGCCACGAGCAGTACTTC. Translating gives CASSFPFLFAGGLSHEQYF.

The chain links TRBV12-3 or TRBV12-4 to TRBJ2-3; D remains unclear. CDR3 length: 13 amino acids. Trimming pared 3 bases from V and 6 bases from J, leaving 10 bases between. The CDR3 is CASSLGSPDTQYF. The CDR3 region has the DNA TGTGCCAGCAGTTTGGGTAGCCCTGATACGCAGTATTTT.